These 30 T cell receptor beta chains were sequenced from one sample in a study of blood T cell repertoires in COVID-19. Method: immunoSEQ multiplex PCR; TCRdb's copy keeps in-frame clones and lacks some. Seen here are 250,000 to 300,000 clones, just under 90% observed once, and the top ten hold approximately 12%. The sample consisted of peripheral blood. These receptors were obtained from a woman in her 30s with COVID-19, enrolled during active disease.

This clone was detected once. The V and J genes are TRBV9 and TRBJ2-7; 11 bases align to TRBD2. Germline loops: CDR1 SGDLS, CDR2 YYNGEE. With 3 bases clipped from V and 6 bases from J, the junction kept 11 bases outside the gene matches. The CDR3 covers 16 residues. This chain's CDR3 is CASSELRTSGLSEQYF. DNA for the CDR3: TGTGCCAGCAGCGAACTTCGGACTAGCGGGTTGAGCGAGCAGTACTTC.

The gene calls are TRBV11-2 and TRBJ2-7; maybe TRBD1 (5 bases). Germline CDR1 SGHAT, CDR2 FQNNGV. The CDR3 totals 14 residues. The V end was cut by 7 bases, the J end by 5 bases, with 18 bases between. CDR3 loop: CASTLRASVHEQYF. DNA for the CDR3: TGTGCCAGCACCCTCAGGGCGTCTGTCCACGAGCAGTACTTC.

The gene calls are TRBV2 and TRBJ1-3, with D possibly matching TRBD1 (6 bases). V lost 9 bases to trimming and J lost 2 bases, with 14 bases between them. The CDR3 sequence is 14 residues long. Germline CDR1 and CDR2: SNHLY and FYNNEI. The CDR3 is CASIGGLAGNTIYF. In DNA, the CDR3 is TGTGCCAGTATCGGGGGGCTAGCTGGAAACACCATATATTTT.

The chain is built from TRBV9 and TRBJ2-4, with 9 bases identical to TRBD1. Germline V gives CDR1 SGDLS, CDR2 YYNGEE. With 3 bases clipped from V and 9 bases from J, the junction kept 7 bases outside the gene matches. This CDR3 contains 14 residues. The CDR3 region has the DNA TGTGCCAGCAGCGGAGGGGACAGGGAGGGCATTCAGTACTTC. Its protein is CASSGGDREGIQYF.

V gene TRBV6-4 combines with J gene TRBJ2-1; no firm D call. The germline CDR1 and CDR2 sequences are MRHNA and SNTAGT. V was shortened by 2 bases and J by 0 bases, with 8 bases between the two germline ends. The CDR3 is 15 residues long. CDR3 nucleotide sequence: TGTGCCAGCAGTGACGAACACCACTCCTACAATGAGCAGTTCTTC. Residues: CASSDEHHSYNEQFF.

This clone was counted a single time. The rearrangement joins TRBV5-8 to TRBJ2-7; 11 positions match TRBD2. Germline V gene sequence: CDR1 SGHTS, CDR2 YDEGEE. Unmatched junction bases numbered 6, after V lost 5 bases and J lost 2 bases. There are 15 residues in the CDR3. CDR3 protein: CASRMGLAETYEQYF. The CDR3 nucleotides are TGTGCCAGCAGAATGGGACTAGCGGAAACCTACGAGCAGTACTTC. Drawing the rest from reference TRBV5-8 and TRBJ2-7, the complete variable domain is EAGVTQSPTHLIKTRGQQATLRCSPISGHTSVYWYQQALGLGLQFLLWYDEGEERNRGNFPPRFSGRQFPNYSSELNVNALELEDSALYLCASRMGLAETYEQYFGPGTRLTVT.

The rearrangement links TRBV29-1 to TRBJ1-2; no firm D call. V shed 0 bases and J shed 0 bases, with 5 bases lying between them. This CDR3 comprises 13 residues. Germline V gene lookup returns CDR1 SQVTM and CDR2 ANQGSEA. In DNA, the CDR3 is TGCAGCGTTGAAGACACAGCTAACTATGGCTACACCTTC. This gives the protein CSVEDTANYGYTF.

V is TRBV11-2 and J is TRBJ1-1; D unresolved. Germline V lookup: CDR1 SGHAT, CDR2 FQNNGV. The CDR3 runs 16 residues. V was shortened by 3 bases and J by 3 bases, with 17 bases between the two germline ends. CDR3 loop: CASSFPGGSGDTEAFF. CDR3 sequence (DNA): TGTGCCAGCAGCTTCCCGGGAGGGAGTGGGGACACTGAAGCTTTCTTT.

This sequence joins TRBV12-3 or TRBV12-4 and TRBJ2-5; D ambiguous. This CDR3 region has 13 residues. V lost 3 bases, J lost 1 base, and 6 bases lay in between. CDR3 coding DNA: TGTGCCAGCAGTTTCCGGGTCCAAGAGACCCAGTACTTC. Translated: CASSFRVQETQYF.

The chain employs TRBV12-5 and TRBJ1-5, with D unresolved. Trimming left V 5 bases short and J 5 bases short, with 10 bases between. Germline CDR1 reads LGHNT; CDR2 reads FRNRAP. The CDR3 spans 13 residues. Here the CDR3 DNA reads TGTGCTAGTGGTATCCAAGGAGATCAGCCCCAGCATTTT. This gives the protein CASGIQGDQPQHF.

The chain joins TRBV19 to TRBJ1-2; 10 nucleotides line up with TRBD1. Germline loops: CDR1 LNHDA, CDR2 SQIVND (reference sequence). This CDR3 region has 14 residues. Trimming at V came to 3 bases and at J to 7 bases, leaving 5 bases not matched to a gene. The CDR3 DNA reads TGTGCCAGTAGTATGGATGACAGGGGGCTTGGCTACACCTTC. Its translation: CASSMDDRGLGYTF.

V gene TRBV5-4 combines with J gene TRBJ1-6, with D hard to call. V dropped 1 base and J dropped 8 bases, with 13 bases sitting between them. Germline CDR1 SGHNT, CDR2 YYREEE (reference sequence). There are 15 residues in the CDR3. The CDR3 region has the DNA TGTGCCAGCAGCTTGAGGCTCCACGACTATTCACCCCTCCACTTT. Amino acids: CASSLRLHDYSPLHF.

V usage is TRBV16 and J usage is TRBJ2-7; D gene ambiguous. Germline V gene lookup returns CDR1 KGHSY and CDR2 FQNENV. The germline V and J ends were trimmed by 0 bases and 0 bases, with 9 bases remaining between them. This CDR3 comprises 15 residues. CDR3 amino acids: CASSQSSADSYEQYF. The DNA of the CDR3 is TGTGCCAGCAGCCAATCGAGCGCGGACTCCTACGAGCAGTACTTC.

This chain uses TRBV19 with TRBJ2-1; TRBD1 matches at 8 bases. Germline values: CDR1 LNHDA, CDR2 SQIVND (reference sequence). CDR3 length: 15 amino acids. Trimming took 3 bases from V and 8 from J; bases not matched to a gene: 9. The CDR3 spells CASSISGGGLDEQFF. Here the CDR3 DNA reads TGTGCCAGTAGTATTTCAGGGGGCGGTTTGGATGAGCAGTTCTTC.

This sequence joins TRBV11-2 and TRBJ2-5; 7 bases agree with TRBD1. CDR1 and CDR2 from the germline V gene are SGHAT and FQNNGV. CDR3 length: 15 residues. V lost 5 bases, J lost 1 base, and 7 bases stayed unmatched. In DNA, the CDR3 is TGTGCCAGCAGCAAACCCGGGACAGCCCAAGAGACCCAGTACTTC. Encoded protein: CASSKPGTAQETQYF. Together with reference TRBV11-2 and TRBJ2-5, the CDR3 gives the full variable domain: EAGVAQSPRYKIIEKRQSVAFWCNPISGHATLYWYQQILGQGPKLLIQFQNNGVVDDSQLPKDRFSAERLKGVDSTLKIQPAKLEDSAVYLCASSKPGTAQETQYFGPGTRLLVL.

The rearrangement joins TRBV19 to TRBJ1-2, with a tentative D call TRBD1 (5 bases). V lost 9 bases to trimming and J lost 3 bases, with 8 bases between them. This CDR3 is 11 amino acids long. Germline loops: CDR1 LNHDA, CDR2 SQIVND (reference sequence). The CDR3 DNA is TGTGCCAGCCAGGGCGACTATGGCTACACCTTC. Amino acids: CASQGDYGYTF.

V and J are TRBV6-6 and TRBJ1-2, with 7 bases that match TRBD1. Per germline, CDR1 MNHNY and CDR2 SVGAGI (reference sequence). This CDR3 contains 14 residues. Trimming at V came to 6 bases and at J to 1 base, leaving 5 bases not matched to a gene. Written as DNA, the CDR3 is TGTGCCAGCAGCTACGGGACAGTTAACTATGGCTACACCTTC. Protein: CASSYGTVNYGYTF.

This clone appeared a single time. The V and J genes are TRBV6-5 and TRBJ1-2; no firm D call. The V end lost 8 bases, the J end lost 7 bases, and 14 bases lay between the germline ends. The germline CDR1 and CDR2 sequences are MNHEY and SVGAGI. This CDR3 is 12 amino acids long. CDR3 residues: CASGPRRIGYTF. The CDR3 coding sequence is TGTGCCAGCGGCCCCAGGCGAATTGGCTACACCTTC.

This chain joins TRBV19 and TRBJ1-6, with D hard to call. The V and J ends lost 3 bases and 4 bases respectively, with 7 bases between them. Germline V gene lookup returns CDR1 LNHDA and CDR2 SQIVND (reference sequence). This CDR3 region has 14 residues. Written as DNA, the CDR3 is TGTGCCAGTAGTATTGAGGGTTATAATTCACCCCTCCACTTT. Its translation: CASSIEGYNSPLHF.

This chain's CDR3 is CASSPGVPIRKLFF. The CDR3 nucleotides are TGTGCCAGCAGCCCGGGGGTCCCCATCCGGAAACTGTTTTTT. The V gene is TRBV5-4, the J gene TRBJ1-4, with D possibly TRBD1 on 5 matching bases. The germline V gene has CDR1 SGHNT and CDR2 YYREEE (reference sequence). This CDR3 spans 14 amino acids. Deletions cut 4 bases from V and 11 bases from J, with 18 bases between.

The chain combines TRBV5-4 with TRBJ2-1; 8 bases are a match to TRBD2. The CDR3 spans 15 residues. CDR1 and CDR2 (germline): SGHNT, YYREEE (reference sequence). The V and J ends lost 1 base and 8 bases, in that order; junction bases with no gene match: 8. The CDR3 DNA sequence: TGTGCCAGCAGCTTGTCCGGGGGGGCCGGAGATGAGCAGTTCTTC. It specifies CASSLSGGAGDEQFF.

This chain connects TRBV5-4 to TRBJ2-7, with TRBD2 matching 8 bases. Germline V gene sequence: CDR1 SGHNT, CDR2 YYREEE (reference sequence). This CDR3 is 16 amino acids long. The ends lost 6 bases at V and 2 bases at J; junction bases unmatched: 13. The CDR3 DNA reads TGTGCCAGCACCCTGTCTTCAGGGACTAGTACCTACGAGCAGTACTTC. Encoded protein: CASTLSSGTSTYEQYF.

The CDR3 region is CASSGEPGLAAPTDTQYF. The CDR3 nucleotides are TGTGCCAGCAGCGGGGAACCGGGACTAGCGGCCCCCACAGATACGCAGTATTTT. The chain has TRBV5-4 and TRBJ2-3; 11 bases are a match to TRBD2. The CDR3 totals 18 residues. V shed 4 bases, J shed 2 bases, and the junction held 12 bases outside the gene matches. From germline, CDR1 is SGHNT and CDR2 YYREEE (reference sequence).

This chain links TRBV4-1 with TRBJ2-5, with 13 bases that match TRBD2. V shed 4 bases and J 2 bases; nucleotides not matched to a gene: 13. From germline, CDR1 is MGHRA and CDR2 YSYEKL. The CDR3 runs to 19 residues. This chain's CDR3 is CASSPRTSGGLGLQETQYF. CDR3 DNA sequence: TGCGCCAGCAGCCCCAGGACTAGCGGGGGTTTGGGGTTACAAGAGACCCAGTACTTC.

This sequence joins TRBV4-2 and TRBJ2-7; unclear D gene. Deletions cut 3 bases from V and 2 bases from J, with 14 bases between. CDR3 size: 15 residues. Germline V CDR1 and CDR2: LGHNA, YNFKEQ. CDR3 in amino acids: CASSQVLAATYEQYF. DNA for the CDR3: TGTGCCAGCAGCCAGGTCTTGGCAGCGACCTACGAGCAGTACTTC.

The V and J genes are TRBV15 and TRBJ1-6; weak D call: TRBD1 (5 bases). Germline-derived CDR1 and CDR2 are LNHNV and YYDKDF (reference sequence). The V gene lost 4 bases and the J gene lost 7 bases, with 17 bases spanning the gap. CDR3 size: 16 residues. DNA of the CDR3: TGTGCCACCAGCACTTTCCTCATGGGGGGAAATTCACCCCTCCACTTT. It is translated as CATSTFLMGGNSPLHF.

The V and J genes are TRBV2 and TRBJ2-5, with 11 bases matching TRBD2. The germline V gene has CDR1 SNHLY and CDR2 FYNNEI. This CDR3 is built from 15 residues. V lost 1 base and J lost 4; bases outside the gene matches: 2. The chain's CDR3 is CASSEGTSGRETQYF. The CDR3 DNA reads TGTGCCAGCAGTGAAGGGACTAGCGGGCGAGAGACCCAGTACTTC.

This chain links TRBV7-9 with TRBJ2-1, with TRBD1 matching 8 bases. CDR3 size: 16 residues. J was trimmed by 2 bases and V by 4 bases; bases with no gene match: 7. Germline CDR1 reads SEHNR; CDR2 reads FQNEAQ (reference sequence). CDR3 sequence (DNA): TGTGCCAGCAGCTGGCCCGGGACAGGTACCTACAATGAGCAGTTCTTC. Protein sequence: CASSWPGTGTYNEQFF.

This clone was seen once. The gene calls are TRBV2 and TRBJ1-2; D remains unclear. There are 13 residues in the CDR3. Germline V gene data show CDR1 as SNHLY and CDR2 as FYNNEI. The V end was cut by 6 bases, the J end by 8 bases, with 16 bases between. The CDR3 here is CASRARPLGGYTF. CDR3 nucleotide sequence: TGTGCCAGCAGGGCCAGGCCCTTAGGCGGCTACACCTTC.

V usage is TRBV5-1 and J usage is TRBJ1-5; D might be TRBD1 (5 bases). This CDR3 has 15 amino acids. V was clipped by 4 bases and J by 7 bases, with 18 bases between them. The germline V gene has CDR1 SGHRS and CDR2 YFSETQ. CDR3 in DNA: TGCGCCAGCAGCCCCAGACCAGGGTCCGGGCAGCCCCAGCATTTT. Protein: CASSPRPGSGQPQHF.